This T cell receptor beta chain was found in a study of human T cells and chemical hapten exposure. In this sample, this clonotype turned up many times. The target antigen is unknown. TCRdb re-derived calls from the RACE reads in MiXCR, one entry per CDR3 protein. The data contain more than 80,000 distinct CDR3 sequences, 10% to 15% of them singletons. The CDR3 totals 14 residues. V was clipped by 3 bases and J by 6 bases, with 11 bases between them. In germline, CDR1 is LNHNV, CDR2 YYDKDF (reference sequence). General observations from the study: Positively correlated with patch test score were the counts of PT1 expanded TCRs. Against controls, expanded TCRs gave rise to significantly more large CDR3 similarity clusters.

Time point denoted: pre-sensitization, week 0. The treatment is: therapeutic diphenylcyclopropenone sensitization with weekly scalp DPC. The rearrangement uses TRBV15 and TRBJ2-2; the D is unclear. The sequence was obtained from a woman aged 45-65 years with alopecia areata. Some clones in this sample may be carry-over from other donors' samples. The material was whole blood, obtained in connection with sensitization to the hapten diphenylcyclopropenone (DPC). CDR3 protein: CATSSPRRPGELFF. CDR3 bases: TGTGCCACCAGCAGTCCCCGTCGACCCGGGGAGCTGTTTTTT.